This T cell receptor beta chain comes out of a study of blood T cells in healthy people across ages. Germline V gene sequence: CDR1 MNHEY, CDR2 SVGAGI. V lost 3 bases to trimming and J lost 0 bases, with 12 bases between them. CDR3 length: 15 residues. Per-sample PBMC isolation yielded at least 6.5 million cells. No fewer than 6 micrograms of total RNA were isolated from every sample. PCR was performed a second time for about 7 to 11 cycles using a sample-barcoded 5' primer and a J-beta primer mix. A template-switch adaptor containing 12 random nucleotides labeled each cDNA molecule. MiXCR was run by TCRdb on the 5' RACE reads, yielding one entry per CDR3 protein. This sample yields about 800,000 distinct CDR3 sequences, of which around 25% are seen a single time; 3.7% belongs to the top ten. This sample also appeared in a second study, on T cells of mothers and their children.

This sequence was found in a boy aged 10-17 years in good health. The material sequenced was blood. The chain joins TRBV6-5 to TRBJ2-7; possibly TRBD2 for D (5 bases). CDR3 in DNA: TGTGCCAGCAGTTATCTGAGCGGCTTCTCCTACGAGCAGTACTTC. Its protein product is CASSYLSGFSYEQYF.